This is a list of T cell receptor beta chains from one sample in a study of blood T cell repertoires in COVID-19. Clones were sequenced by immunoSEQ multiplex PCR, and TCRdb holds only the in-frame ones, with some missing. The data contain some 390,000 clones, around nine tenths of them singletons. The sample comprised PBMCs or T cells enriched from blood (not recorded which). The source of these receptors is a woman in her 30s who had recovered from COVID-19. The CDR3 runs from the conserved cysteine through the conserved F or W. A D gene is named only where the DNA matches it firmly. A clone size is listed for some rows: how often the clone was seen (once, few, many), or a class if it is expanded.

clone size: once
CDR3 length: 15
D gene: NA
V gene: TRBV6-5
J gene: TRBJ1-1
CDR3 DNA: TGTGCCAGCAGTTACTCCTACAGTGGGGCATACGAAGCTTTCTTT
CDR3 protein: CASSYSYSGAYEAFF

clone size: NA
CDR3 length: 16
D gene: TRBD2
V gene: TRBV9
J gene: TRBJ2-1
CDR3 DNA: TGTGCCAGCAGCCTCCGGGGCGGGGGGCCTTACAATGAGCAGTTCTTC
CDR3 protein: CASSLRGGGPYNEQFF

clone size: few
CDR3 length: 15
D gene: TRBD2
V gene: TRBV5-4
J gene: TRBJ2-7
CDR3 DNA: TGTGCCAGCAGCCTGCTGACTAGCGGGGGGTACGAGCAGTACTTC
CDR3 protein: CASSLLTSGGYEQYF

clone size: NA
CDR3 length: 17
D gene: TRBD2
V gene: TRBV4-1
J gene: TRBJ2-1
CDR3 DNA: TGCGCCAGCAGCCAAGGAATAGCGGGAGGGCCGCGATATGAGCAGTTCTTC
CDR3 protein: CASSQGIAGGPRYEQFF

clone size: NA
CDR3 length: 14
D gene: TRBD1
V gene: TRBV5-1
J gene: TRBJ2-1
CDR3 DNA: TGCGCCAGCAGCTTTGGTGAGGGGGCGGGTGAGCAGTTCTTC
CDR3 protein: CASSFGEGAGEQFF

clone size: NA
CDR3 length: 11
D gene: TRBD2
V gene: TRBV30
J gene: TRBJ2-1
CDR3 DNA: TGTGCCTGGGTGACTAGCGGAGGCCCGTTCTTC
CDR3 protein: CAWVTSGGPFF

clone size: NA
CDR3 length: 15
D gene: NA
V gene: TRBV2
J gene: TRBJ1-5
CDR3 DNA: TGTGCCAGCAAAACAGGGCCATATAGCAATCAGCCCCAGCATTTT
CDR3 protein: CASKTGPYSNQPQHF

clone size: once
CDR3 length: 14
D gene: NA
V gene: TRBV28
J gene: TRBJ1-3
CDR3 DNA: TGTGCCAGCAGTTTTCCGGGGACTGGAAACACCATATATTTT
CDR3 protein: CASSFPGTGNTIYF

clone size: NA
CDR3 length: 16
D gene: TRBD1
V gene: TRBV10-3
J gene: TRBJ1-1
CDR3 DNA: TGTGCCATCAGTGACAGTAACAGGGGAGTGAACACTGAAGCTTTCTTT
CDR3 protein: CAISDSNRGVNTEAFF

clone size: NA
CDR3 length: 16
D gene: TRBD1
V gene: TRBV5-1
J gene: TRBJ1-1
CDR3 DNA: TGCGCCAGCAGCTTGGTGAACAGGGGAGGGAACACTGAAGCTTTCTTT
CDR3 protein: CASSLVNRGGNTEAFF

clone size: NA
CDR3 length: 15
D gene: TRBD1
V gene: TRBV5-8
J gene: TRBJ1-4
CDR3 DNA: TGTGCCAGCAGCGAGTGGACAGGGCTACAAGAAAAACTGTTTTTT
CDR3 protein: CASSEWTGLQEKLFF

clone size: NA
CDR3 length: 15
D gene: TRBD1
V gene: TRBV30
J gene: TRBJ1-6
CDR3 DNA: TGTGCCTGGAGTGCTTGGACAGGGGCTAATTCACCCCTCCACTTT
CDR3 protein: CAWSAWTGANSPLHF

clone size: NA
CDR3 length: 14
D gene: NA
V gene: TRBV5-1
J gene: TRBJ2-2
CDR3 DNA: TGCGCCAGCAGCTTGGGACTAGACGGCGGGGAGCTGTTTTTT
CDR3 protein: CASSLGLDGGELFF

clone size: NA
CDR3 length: 15
D gene: TRBD1
V gene: TRBV7-8
J gene: TRBJ1-5
CDR3 DNA: TGTGCCAGCAGCCCAGGTTACAGGGGGGATCAGCCCCAGCATTTT
CDR3 protein: CASSPGYRGDQPQHF

clone size: NA
CDR3 length: 15
D gene: NA
V gene: TRBV24-1
J gene: TRBJ2-1
CDR3 DNA: TGTGCCACCAGTGATTTACCAGGAACCTACAATGAGCAGTTCTTC
CDR3 protein: CATSDLPGTYNEQFF